A single sample is the source of the 25 T cell receptor beta chains below, sequenced in a study of cytomegalovirus exposure and HLA in healthy donors. Both 60 Vbeta primers and 13 Jbeta primers went into the PCR. TCRdb keeps only in-frame clones here, not all; method: immunoSEQ multiplex PCR. The sample lists about 110,000 clones; roughly 71% were seen once. The sample consisted of PBMCs. The source of these receptors is a woman aged 65 to 85 in good health and CMV-seropositive.

The chain links TRBV11-2 to TRBJ2-7, with 7 bases that match TRBD2. This CDR3 has 12 residues. Germline V gene data show CDR1 as SGHAT and CDR2 as FQNNGV. V was clipped by 4 bases and J by 7 bases; unmatched bases: 4. The CDR3 DNA is TGTGCCAGCAGCTCGGTTAGCGGGGAGCAGTACTTC. This translates into CASSSVSGEQYF.

This chain links TRBV5-1 with TRBJ2-7; TRBD2 agrees at 12 bases. After removal of 0 bases from V and 5 bases from J, the junction contained 6 bases not matched to a gene. The germline CDR1 and CDR2 sequences are SGHRS and YFSETQ. This CDR3 comprises 16 residues. The CDR3, as DNA: TGCGCCAGCAGCTTGGTTCTAGCGGGGGGGCCAGACGAGCAGTACTTC. Translation: CASSLVLAGGPDEQYF.

With regard to this clone: This sample also contains other DNA sequences that code for the same CDR3. The V and J genes are TRBV9 and TRBJ2-1; 8 nucleotides agree with TRBD1. CDR1 is SGDLS, CDR2 YYNGEE, per germline. The junction had 1 base not matched to a gene; V was cut back by 1 base and J by 1 base. The CDR3 contains 15 residues. The CDR3 DNA reads TGTGCCAGCAGCGTACAGGGGGCGTCCTACAATGAGCAGTTCTTC. It translates to CASSVQGASYNEQFF.

The genes are TRBV6-6 and TRBJ1-1, with D uncertain. The V gene's germline CDR1 is MNHNY and CDR2 SVGAGI (reference sequence). This CDR3 contains 13 residues. V lost 2 bases and J lost 1, with 5 bases in between. CDR3 sequence reads: CASSYEGNTEAFF. In DNA form, the CDR3 reads TGTGCCAGCAGTTACGAGGGGAACACTGAAGCTTTCTTT.

The V gene is TRBV7-8, the J gene TRBJ2-1; 9 bases are a match to TRBD2. Germline V gives CDR1 SGHVS, CDR2 FQNEAQ. The CDR3 has 15 residues. V gave up 3 bases and J gave up 4 bases; unmatched junction bases: 4. The CDR3 DNA follows: TGTGCCAGCAGCTTGTTAGCGGGGGCTTACAATGAGCAGTTCTTC. Amino acids: CASSLLAGAYNEQFF.

This chain links TRBV11-2 with TRBJ2-5, with 7 bases that match TRBD2. The CDR3 has 16 residues. CDR1 is SGHAT, CDR2 FQNNGV, per germline. J lost 4 bases, V lost 0 bases, and 8 bases had no gene match. The CDR3 DNA reads TGTGCCAGCAGCTTAGACATTGGCGGGGGAGGAGAGACCCAGTACTTC. Protein sequence: CASSLDIGGGGETQYF.

The gene calls are TRBV6-6 and TRBJ1-2; D not certain. Germline lookup yields CDR1 MNHNY and CDR2 SVGAGI (reference sequence). The CDR3 covers 11 residues. V shed 6 bases and J shed 6 bases, with 8 bases lying between them. The CDR3 sequence: CASSPSDGYTF. The CDR3, as DNA: TGTGCCAGCAGCCCCTCGGATGGCTACACCTTC.

The V gene is TRBV10-3, the J gene TRBJ1-2; D is unclear. This CDR3 is 15 amino acids long. Germline V gives CDR1 ENHRY, CDR2 SYGVKD. The ends were cut back, 5 bases at V and 0 bases at J, with 13 bases in the middle. CDR3 sequence reads: CAISLGRGANYGYTF. DNA for the CDR3: TGTGCCATCAGTTTGGGTCGGGGAGCTAACTATGGCTACACCTTC.

The chain has TRBV29-1 and TRBJ1-5; 7 positions agree with TRBD1. Germline-derived CDR1 and CDR2 are SQVTM and ANQGSEA. J gave up 4 bases and V 5 bases, and 5 bases lay outside the gene matches. CDR3 size: 13 residues. The CDR3 DNA is TGCAGCGTTCGAAAGGGGGCGAATCAGCCCCAGCATTTT. Translating it yields CSVRKGANQPQHF. Combining the CDR3 with reference TRBV29-1 and TRBJ1-5 gives the whole variable domain SAVISQKPSRDICQRGTSLTIQCQVDSQVTMMFWYRQQPGQSLTLIATANQGSEATYESGFVIDKFPISRPNLTFSTLTVSNMSPEDSSIYLCSVRKGANQPQHFGDGTRLSIL.

This chain links TRBV5-1 with TRBJ2-1; 8 nucleotides match TRBD2. This CDR3 spans 16 amino acids. Trimming at V came to 0 bases and at J to 3 bases, leaving 5 bases not matched to a gene. Germline V gene sequence: CDR1 SGHRS, CDR2 YFSETQ. In DNA form, the CDR3 reads TGCGCCAGCAGCTTGGAGTCGGCGGGGGGCTACAATGAGCAGTTCTTC. This encodes CASSLESAGGYNEQFF.

This clone occurred a few times. This rearrangement joins TRBV6-6 to TRBJ1-6; the match to TRBD1 covers 11 bases. This CDR3 comprises 14 residues. Germline loops: CDR1 MNHNY, CDR2 SVGAGI (reference sequence). With V trimmed by 8 bases and J by 7 bases, 4 bases remained unmatched. The CDR3 DNA is TGTGCCAGCCTCTGGGACAGGGGGAATTCACCCCTCCACTTT. Translated: CASLWDRGNSPLHF.

The J gene is TRBJ1-5, the V gene TRBV2, with D perhaps TRBD1 (5 bases). Germline V lookup: CDR1 SNHLY, CDR2 FYNNEI. There are 16 residues in the CDR3. Trimming left V 6 bases short and J 6 bases short, with 21 bases between. CDR3: CASSQLPQGMGQPQHF. The DNA of the CDR3 is TGTGCCAGCAGCCAACTTCCCCAGGGTATGGGTCAGCCCCAGCATTTT.

This clone came up once. V is TRBV6-5 and J is TRBJ2-7; perhaps TRBD2 as D (5 bases). The germline CDR1 and CDR2 sequences are MNHEY and SVGAGI. V was trimmed by 6 bases and J by 0 bases, leaving 9 bases between them. The CDR3 consists of 13 residues. CDR3: CASRPTSSYEQYF. In DNA, the CDR3 is TGTGCCAGCAGACCCACTAGCTCCTACGAGCAGTACTTC.

The chain has TRBV13 and TRBJ2-7; the D gene is possibly TRBD1 (6 bases). This CDR3 contains 15 residues. Germline values: CDR1 PRHDT, CDR2 FYEKMQ (reference sequence). The ends were cut back, 1 base at V and 4 bases at J, with 14 bases in the middle. CDR3: CASSLAGTHTYEQYF. In DNA form, the CDR3 reads TGTGCCAGCAGCTTAGCCGGGACACATACTTACGAGCAGTACTTC. The whole variable domain, filled in from reference TRBV13 and TRBJ2-7, reads AAGVIQSPRHLIKEKRETATLKCYPIPRHDTVYWYQQGPGQDPQFLISFYEKMQSDKGSIPDRFSAQQFSDYHSELNMSSLELGDSALYFCASSLAGTHTYEQYFGPGTRLTVT.

This clone was detected a few times. The J gene is TRBJ1-2, the V gene TRBV5-8; 9 bases line up with TRBD1. This CDR3 spans 15 amino acids. Unmatched junction bases numbered 7, after V lost 4 bases and J lost 3 bases. Germline V CDR1 and CDR2: SGHTS, YDEGEE. DNA for the CDR3: TGTGCCAGCAGCCCGTGGACAGGGGAAGACTATGGCTACACCTTC. It codes for CASSPWTGEDYGYTF.

This clone has a handful of counts. The V call is TRBV11-1, the J call TRBJ2-3; 9 bases map to TRBD2. This CDR3 spans 16 amino acids. The V gene end was trimmed by 1 base and the J gene end by 5 bases; junction bases not matched to a gene: 7. The germline CDR1 and CDR2 sequences are SGHAT and FQDESV (reference sequence). CDR3 in DNA: TGTGCCAGCAGCTTAGGAATAGCGGGGGCTGGAGATACGCAGTATTTT. Its protein product is CASSLGIAGAGDTQYF. The variable domain in full, completed from reference TRBV11-1 and TRBJ2-3, reads EAEVAQSPRYKITEKSQAVAFWCDPISGHATLYWYRQILGQGPELLVQFQDESVVDDSQLPKDRFSAERLKGVDSTLKIQPAELGDSAMYLCASSLGIAGAGDTQYFGPGTRLTVL.

This chain links TRBV20-1 with TRBJ1-4; D unresolved. There are 11 residues in the CDR3. The germline V gene has CDR1 DFQATT and CDR2 SNEGSKA (reference sequence). Trimming took 6 bases from V and 8 from J, leaving 10 bases between them. DNA for the CDR3: TGCAGTGCCGGAGGCCGGGAAAAACTGTTTTTT. Protein sequence: CSAGGREKLFF.

This clone has more than one count but fewer than ten. This chain joins TRBV11-2 and TRBJ2-3, with TRBD2 identical over 11 bases. Germline V gene sequence: CDR1 SGHAT, CDR2 FQNNGV. Unmatched junction bases numbered 6, after V lost 5 bases and J lost 2 bases. The length of the CDR3 is 16 residues. The CDR3 sequence is CASSRGTSGPTDTQYF. The DNA for the CDR3 is TGTGCCAGCAGCCGCGGGACTAGCGGTCCCACAGATACGCAGTATTTT.

The chain recombines TRBV19 with TRBJ2-4; 10 positions agree with TRBD2. Germline values: CDR1 LNHDA, CDR2 SQIVND (reference sequence). The CDR3 length is 15 residues. The V gene end was trimmed by 2 bases and the J gene end by 6 bases; junction bases not matched to a gene: 4. CDR3 residues: CASSIRTSGLNIQYF. CDR3 nucleotides: TGTGCCAGTAGTATAAGGACTAGCGGATTAAACATTCAGTACTTC.

V is TRBV6-1 and J is TRBJ1-2; perhaps TRBD1 as D (5 bases). The CDR3 is 15 residues long. Germline-derived CDR1 and CDR2 are MNHNS and SASEGT. The V gene lost 0 bases and the J gene lost 3 bases, with 11 bases spanning the gap. The CDR3 loop reads CASSEAQGGHYGYTF. CDR3 nucleotides: TGTGCCAGCAGTGAAGCGCAGGGCGGACACTATGGCTACACCTTC.

CDR3 DNA sequence: TGTGCCATCAGTGGGGGGGATTCACCCCTCCACTTT. Translation gives CAISGGDSPLHF. The V call is TRBV10-3, the J call TRBJ1-6, with D possibly TRBD1 on 5 matching bases. CDR3 length: 12 amino acids. Germline V gene data show CDR1 as ENHRY and CDR2 as SYGVKD. V gave up 4 bases and J gave up 8 bases, with 6 bases separating them.

The V and J genes are TRBV4-2 and TRBJ1-2, with TRBD1 as a possible D gene (5 bases). Trimming pared 1 base from V and 4 bases from J, leaving 10 bases between. The CDR3 runs to 14 residues. Germline assignment: CDR1 LGHNA and CDR2 YNFKEQ. The CDR3 spells CASSQGGSGYGYTF. CDR3 DNA: TGTGCCAGCAGCCAAGGGGGCTCAGGCTATGGCTACACCTTC.

As to this clone: Sequence at one end of the junction differs from germline and may be a read error. This chain joins TRBV7-9 and TRBJ1-1, with D maybe TRBD1 (6 bases). This CDR3 contains 11 residues. The germline gives CDR1 SEHNR, CDR2 FQNEAQ (reference sequence). The CDR3 coding sequence is TGTGCCAGCAGCCGGCAAGGGGGGGCGGATTTT. Encoded protein: CASSRQGGADF.

The chain carries TRBV6-1 and TRBJ1-5, with D unclear. This CDR3 has 13 amino acids. Germline loops: CDR1 MNHNS, CDR2 SASEGT. V lost 1 base and J lost 6, with 7 bases in between. CDR3 sequence: CASSEVVSQPQHF. CDR3 nucleotides: TGTGCCAGCAGTGAAGTGGTGAGTCAGCCCCAGCATTTT.

The chain employs TRBV6-5 and TRBJ2-7; 10 bases agree with TRBD1. The CDR3 runs 14 residues. Germline V gene data show CDR1 as MNHEY and CDR2 as SVGAGI. J lost 7 bases, V lost 6 bases, and 9 bases had no gene match. The CDR3 reads CASSPRQGAQEQYF. In nucleotides, the CDR3 is TGTGCCAGCAGCCCTAGACAGGGGGCGCAGGAGCAGTACTTC.